The source of this TCR beta chain is a study of T cell responses to AZD1222 COVID-19 vaccine. V lost 7 bases and J 6 bases, leaving 17 bases between the germline ends. Germline assignment: CDR1 SGHNT and CDR2 YYREEE (reference sequence). The CDR3 sequence is 13 residues long. The repertoire was sequenced with immunoSEQ multiplex PCR; TCRdb's copy has only in-frame clones and lacks some. Among around 92,000 clones listed, approximately 90% were seen once. About this clone itself: Its antigen is not known.

General observations from the study: Epitopes outside B.1.351 and B.1.1.7 mutated regions reportedly drew nearly half of spike TCRs.

Sequencing used peripheral blood, obtained on day 0 of AZD1222 vaccination. This clonotype was sampled from an adult in good health. The V and J genes are TRBV5-4 and TRBJ2-7, with a weak D call TRBD2 (5 bases). The CDR3 DNA reads TGTGCCAGCCGACCACTAGAATCTGGCGAGCAGTACTTC. This codes for CASRPLESGEQYF.